These T cell receptor beta chains were read from a single sample in a study of T cell repertoires in ileal Crohn's disease. Some clones are missing from TCRdb's copy, which holds only in-frame ones; the method was immunoSEQ multiplex PCR. This sample carries about 7,200 clones, 70% to 75% of them seen once, and the ten largest clones take approximately 8.5%. Sequenced input: ileal tissue. The receptors derive from an adult with Crohn's disease. The CDR3 runs from the conserved cysteine through the conserved F or W. D genes are given only for firm matches. Clone size is shown for a subset of rows, as once, few, many or a class of expanded clone.

>TRBJ2-1|14|TRBD2|-|TRBV29-1
CSVEISGSVYEQFF
>TRBJ2-6|17|TRBD1|-|TRBV2
CASRTGKVGSGANVLTF
>TRBJ2-2|15|TRBD2|-|TRBV9
CASSGTSGATGELFF
>TRBJ2-7|12|-|-|TRBV7-2
CASSRDNYEQYF
>TRBJ1-3|16|-|few|TRBV5-6
CASSLGGPFSGNTIYF
>TRBJ2-7|15|-|-|TRBV13
CASSLGVGRSYEQYF
>TRBJ1-5|12|-|-|TRBV28
CASSFSNQPQHF
>TRBJ1-3|16|-|-|TRBV7-8
CASSLVATASGNTIYF
>TRBJ1-3|15|TRBD1|large|TRBV7-3
CASSASGGSGNTIYF
>TRBJ2-7|15|-|-|TRBV6-5
CASSYERGPVYEQYF
>TRBJ1-3|16|-|-|TRBV5-1
CASSLGDTYSGNTIYF
>TRBJ1-2|15|-|-|TRBV14
CASSQVDRNHYGYTF
>TRBJ2-1|15|-|-|TRBV12-1
CASSFVGANSNEQFF
>TRBJ2-7|14|-|-|TRBV27
CASSRLGLFYEQYF
>TRBJ1-2|14|TRBD1|-|TRBV27
CASSRIGTGYGYTF
>TRBJ1-5|14|-|-|TRBV19
CASSDRTVNQPQHF